Below are 23 T cell receptor beta chains sequenced from a single sample in a study of shared clonotypes between healthy human individuals (dated by TCRdb to 2020 to 2021). The library was generated by the immunoSEQ multiplex PCR assay. As stored in TCRdb, this immuneACCESS dataset retains in-frame rearrangements with V and J assigned. A fraction of the clones does not appear; measured against another copy, unresolved V genes explain less than half of the discrepancy, and the remainder lacks a known reason. This sample is represented by around 1.4 million clones; 98% of them were singletons. Of the sample, around 0.38% is held by the ten largest clones. Sequenced material: naive CD4+ T cells sorted from blood. The cell subset or site tag for this specimen amounts to: CD45RA+ positively selected. The receptors stem from a man aged 30 to 45 in good health.

V usage is TRBV11-2 and J usage is TRBJ1-5, with D perhaps matching TRBD1 (6 bases). The CDR3 is 14 amino acids. Germline V gene data show CDR1 as SGHAT and CDR2 as FQNNGV. Trimming shortened V by 5 bases and J by 4 bases, and 12 bases separated the two germline ends. CDR3 sequence (DNA): TGTGCCAGCAGCCCAGGGGTCAAGAATCAGCCCCAGCATTTT. Its translation: CASSPGVKNQPQHF. Filled out from reference TRBV11-2 and TRBJ1-5, the complete variable domain reads EAGVAQSPRYKIIEKRQSVAFWCNPISGHATLYWYQQILGQGPKLLIQFQNNGVVDDSQLPKDRFSAERLKGVDSTLKIQPAKLEDSAVYLCASSPGVKNQPQHFGDGTRLSIL.

The V and J genes are TRBV7-9 and TRBJ1-1, with D maybe TRBD1 (5 bases). Trimming removed 6 bases from V and 2 bases from J, with 22 bases in between. This CDR3 comprises 17 residues. The germline gives CDR1 SEHNR, CDR2 FQNEAQ (reference sequence). The CDR3 loop reads CASSQTAVPPLNTEAFF. CDR3 bases: TGTGCCAGCAGTCAGACAGCCGTTCCTCCACTAAACACTGAAGCTTTCTTT.

The rearrangement links TRBV28 to TRBJ1-1; D is uncertain. The germline CDR1 and CDR2 sequences are MDHEN and SYDVKM. V was clipped by 2 bases and J by 3 bases, with 7 bases between them. CDR3 length equals 13 residues. DNA for the CDR3: TGTGCCAGCAGTTTAATCACTTACACTGAAGCTTTCTTT. It translates to CASSLITYTEAFF.

The genes are TRBV4-2 and TRBJ2-7, with D maybe TRBD1 (8 bases). Germline CDR1 LGHNA, CDR2 YNFKEQ. The V and J ends lost 4 bases and 3 bases respectively, with 22 bases between them. This CDR3 spans 17 amino acids. CDR3 nucleotides: TGTGCCAGCAGCCCGACTAGGGGAGGGACAGGTTTCTACGAGCAGTACTTC. Protein: CASSPTRGGTGFYEQYF.

The rearrangement links TRBV28 to TRBJ1-2, with TRBD1 as a possible D gene (5 bases). The CDR3 is made up of 14 amino acids. Germline-derived CDR1 and CDR2 are MDHEN and SYDVKM. Trimming removed 3 bases from V and 3 bases from J, with 11 bases in between. Here the CDR3 DNA reads TGTGCCAGCAGTTTCCTCGACAGATACTATGGCTACACCTTC. Translated, it gives CASSFLDRYYGYTF.

The chain uses TRBV28 and TRBJ1-2; D may be TRBD1 (5 bases). This CDR3 comprises 15 residues. Germline-derived CDR1 and CDR2 are MDHEN and SYDVKM. V was clipped by 5 bases and J by 0 bases, with 13 bases between them. CDR3 coding DNA: TGTGCCAGCAGTCCGTTGACAGCCCCTAACTATGGCTACACCTTC. This codes for CASSPLTAPNYGYTF.

The chain uses TRBV7-2 and TRBJ2-2; D uncertain. Deletions cut 3 bases from V and 4 bases from J, with 9 bases between. The CDR3 is 14 amino acids. Germline V gene lookup returns CDR1 SGHTA and CDR2 FQGNSA. The CDR3 protein is CASSFGLRTGELFF. In DNA, the CDR3 is TGTGCCAGCAGCTTTGGGTTGCGCACCGGGGAGCTGTTTTTT. Using reference TRBV7-2 and TRBJ2-2 for the parts outside the CDR3, the full variable domain is GAGVSQSPSNKVTEKGKDVELRCDPISGHTALYWYRQSLGQGLEFLIYFQGNSAPDKSGLPSDRFSAERTGGSVSTLTIQRTQQEDSAVYLCASSFGLRTGELFFGEGSRLTVL.

The chain employs TRBV28 and TRBJ2-3; D gene unclear. In germline, CDR1 is MDHEN, CDR2 SYDVKM. The V and J ends lost 10 bases and 0 bases respectively, with 11 bases between them. The CDR3 has 13 residues. CDR3 sequence reads: CATVVGSTDTQYF. The DNA of the CDR3 is TGTGCCACCGTAGTAGGTAGCACAGATACGCAGTATTTT.

The J gene is TRBJ1-1, the V gene TRBV10-3; no clear D. The CDR3 is made up of 14 amino acids. From germline, CDR1 is ENHRY and CDR2 SYGVKD. V was trimmed by 1 base and J by 4 bases, leaving 10 bases between them. The CDR3 DNA follows: TGTGCCATCAGTGAGTTTCGGCCCGCCACTGAAGCTTTCTTT. Encoded protein: CAISEFRPATEAFF.

The J gene is TRBJ1-1, the V gene TRBV18; D is uncertain. Germline CDR1 is KGHSH and CDR2 is LQKENI. V was cut by 3 bases and J by 6 bases, with 11 bases left in between. This CDR3 is built from 13 residues. CDR3 DNA sequence: TGTGCCAGCTCACCTTCTCCGGGAGCTGAAGCTTTCTTT. It specifies CASSPSPGAEAFF.

Here the CDR3 reads CASSPPISGGHSEQYF. The CDR3 DNA reads as TGTGCCAGCAGCCCCCCCATTTCCGGGGGACATAGCGAGCAGTACTTC. The rearrangement links TRBV5-4 to TRBJ2-7; D may match TRBD1 or TRBD2 (6 bases each). The germline gives CDR1 SGHNT, CDR2 YYREEE (reference sequence). V was trimmed by 4 bases and J by 6 bases, leaving 23 bases between them. The CDR3 totals 16 residues.

J is TRBJ2-1 and V is TRBV2; 9 nucleotides align to TRBD2. CDR1 and CDR2 (germline): SNHLY, FYNNEI. Losses at the gene ends were 4 bases for V and 7 bases for J; bases not matched to a gene: 2. This CDR3 contains 13 residues. The CDR3 region has the DNA TGTGCCAGCAGTGGACTAGCGGAAAATGAGCAGTTCTTC. Translation: CASSGLAENEQFF.

The V call is TRBV11-2, the J call TRBJ1-4; D might be TRBD1 (5 bases). Germline values: CDR1 SGHAT, CDR2 FQNNGV. The CDR3 totals 16 residues. V was cut by 5 bases and J by 7 bases, with 20 bases left in between. For the CDR3, the DNA is TGTGCCAGCAGCCTAAACGTCCGGGACGCCATTGAAAAACTGTTTTTT. Amino acid sequence: CASSLNVRDAIEKLFF.

The chain links TRBV7-9 to TRBJ1-1; D gene uncertain. Germline CDR1 reads SEHNR; CDR2 reads FQNEAQ (reference sequence). Trimming stripped 5 bases from V and 3 bases from J, with 10 bases between. The CDR3 is 13 residues long. The CDR3 sequence is CASSRQEYTEAFF. The CDR3 nucleotides are TGTGCCAGCAGCCGCCAGGAATACACTGAAGCTTTCTTT.

The genes are TRBV19 and TRBJ1-2; no firm D call. Germline CDR1 LNHDA, CDR2 SQIVND (reference sequence). Trimming pared 3 bases from V and 2 bases from J, leaving 4 bases between. The CDR3 covers 12 residues. This chain's CDR3 is CASSMANYGYTF. The CDR3 bases are TGTGCCAGTAGTATGGCCAACTATGGCTACACCTTC. Variable domain in full (rest from reference TRBV19 and TRBJ1-2): DGGITQSPKYLFRKEGQNVTLSCEQNLNHDAMYWYRQDPGQGLRLIYYSQIVNDFQKGDIAEGYSVSREKKESFPLTVTSAQKNPTAFYLCASSMANYGYTFGSGTRLTVV.

The chain uses TRBV5-5 and TRBJ2-3, with 8 bases that match TRBD1. Germline loops: CDR1 SGHKS, CDR2 YYEKEE (reference sequence). Unmatched junction bases numbered 8, after V lost 3 bases and J lost 2 bases. The CDR3 extends over 16 amino acids. CDR3 sequence: CASSSLLGQDTDTQYF. The CDR3 bases are TGTGCCAGCAGCTCGCTACTGGGACAGGACACAGATACGCAGTATTTT.

The V and J genes are TRBV7-9 and TRBJ1-4; D ambiguous. The germline V and J ends were trimmed by 3 bases and 11 bases, with 4 bases remaining between them. CDR3 length equals 10 residues. Germline values: CDR1 SEHNR, CDR2 FQNEAQ (reference sequence). The CDR3 reads CASSLSKLFF. CDR3 DNA sequence: TGTGCCAGCAGCTTGTCTAAACTGTTTTTT.

Details on this clone: The sample holds other DNA sequences that translate to the same CDR3. Here the CDR3 reads CASSPGQETQYF. The DNA of the CDR3 is TGCGCCAGCAGCCCCGGACAAGAGACCCAGTACTTC. V is TRBV5-1 and J is TRBJ2-5; no definite D call. The V and J ends lost 4 bases and 2 bases respectively, with 6 bases between them. Per germline, CDR1 SGHRS and CDR2 YFSETQ. The CDR3 has 12 residues.

About this clone: Mismatch with germline at one junction end may stem from a read error. The chain employs TRBV5-1 and TRBJ2-7, with D perhaps given as TRBD1 or TRBD2 (5 bases each). Germline CDR1 is SGHRS and CDR2 is YFSETQ. This CDR3 has 14 residues. This chain's CDR3 is CASSLVGTSHEQYF. The CDR3 nucleotides are TGCGCCAGCAGCTTGGTTGGGACCTCCCACGAGCAGTACTTC.

The V call is TRBV7-9, the J call TRBJ2-3; TRBD1 is a possible D gene (5 bases). The germline V gene has CDR1 SEHNR and CDR2 FQNEAQ (reference sequence). With 1 base removed from V and 2 bases from J, the gap between germline ends came to 10 bases. CDR3 length: 15 amino acids. For the CDR3, the DNA is TGTGCCAGCAGCTTAGTAGGGGCCCTCACAGATACGCAGTATTTT. Amino acid sequence: CASSLVGALTDTQYF.

The chain has TRBV6-1 and TRBJ1-5, with D unresolved. The length of the CDR3 is 13 residues. Germline CDR1 MNHNS, CDR2 SASEGT. With 4 bases removed from V and 4 bases from J, the gap between germline ends came to 8 bases. CDR3 sequence: CASSVHVNQPQHF. The CDR3 nucleotides are TGTGCCAGCAGTGTTCACGTAAATCAGCCCCAGCATTTT.

This rearrangement joins TRBV6-6 to TRBJ2-3; 9 bases agree with TRBD1. Unmatched junction bases numbered 6, after V lost 5 bases and J lost 3 bases. In germline, CDR1 is MNHNY, CDR2 SVGAGI (reference sequence). The CDR3 length is 15 residues. The CDR3 nucleotides read TGTGCCAGCAGTAAACAGGGGGCAGGGACAGATACGCAGTATTTT. Its protein is CASSKQGAGTDTQYF.

The chain is built from TRBV18 and TRBJ1-1, with D possibly TRBD1 on 6 matching bases. The CDR3 is 14 residues long. Germline CDR1 and CDR2: KGHSH and LQKENI. V dropped 5 bases and J dropped 0 bases, with 10 bases sitting between them. The CDR3: CASSVDSLNTEAFF. Here the CDR3 DNA reads TGTGCCAGCTCAGTGGACAGTTTGAACACTGAAGCTTTCTTT. The entire variable domain, with the rest obtained from reference TRBV18 and TRBJ1-1, is as follows: NAGVMQNPRHLVRRRGQEARLRCSPMKGHSHVYWYRQLPEEGLKFMVYLQKENIIDESGMPKERFSAEFPKEGPSILRIQQVVRGDSAAYFCASSVDSLNTEAFFGQGTRLTVV.